This T cell receptor (beta chain) derives from a study of CD8+ T cells in alopecia areata. Extraction and reverse transcription of RNA yielded cDNA as the sequencing template. Clones were sequenced by immunoSEQ multiplex PCR, and TCRdb holds only the in-frame ones, with some missing. The data contain 150,000 or so clones, around 57% of them seen just once; the ten biggest clones take up under 5.5%. PBMCs were stained for CD3, CD4 and CD8, and CD4+ and CD8+ T cells were sorted. Study-wide points: Normal-skin resident alphabeta T cells also appear among scalp sample sequences.

On this clone: Its antigen remains unidentified.

Germline V lookup: CDR1 SEHNR, CDR2 FQNEAQ (reference sequence). V was clipped by 5 bases and J by 0 bases, with 13 bases between them. The CDR3 extends over 15 amino acids. The V and J genes are TRBV7-9 and TRBJ1-2; D is unclear. The sequence was collected from a human donor in good health. The sample consisted of CD4+ T cells sorted from blood. The CDR3: CASSPLGRSNYGYTF. The CDR3 DNA reads TGTGCCAGCAGCCCACTCGGACGGTCTAACTATGGCTACACCTTC.